This entry is about one T cell receptor (beta chain). The antigen remains undetermined. This record belongs to a study of cytomegalovirus exposure and HLA in healthy donors. A multiplex PCR was run with 60 Vbeta primers and 13 Jbeta primers. Authors' methods: In a later analysis, around 11 million of about 80 million unique beta chains occurred in at least two donors. Method: immunoSEQ multiplex PCR; TCRdb's copy keeps in-frame clones and lacks some. The V and J calls and the clone size are those of that table, but D and trimming were determined from the DNA. This table has around 100,000 clones, more than 75% appearing once. Trimming removed 5 bases from V and 13 bases from J, with 11 bases in between. The CDR3 loop spans 10 amino acids. CDR1 is SEHNR, CDR2 FQNEAQ, per germline (reference sequence). General study findings and limits: Segments of the TCR beta V type were, in most cases, productive about 90% or about 30% of the time in an earlier analysis. There were some public TCRs occurring in many donors, but most TCR sequences were rare.

Input material: PBMCs. The origin of this receptor is a woman between 40 and 55 years old in good health and CMV-seronegative. The rearrangement joins TRBV7-9 to TRBJ1-1, with a weak D call TRBD1 (6 bases). Written as DNA, the CDR3 is TGTGCCAGCAGCGAGGGGGTAATTTTCTTT. The encoded protein is CASSEGVIFF.